This entry is about one TCR beta chain. The data were produced by immunoSEQ multiplex PCR, yet TCRdb's version contains in-frame clones alone and is incomplete. The sample shows about 4,000 clones, approximately 18% of them seen only once. The CDR3 is 14 residues long. The V end lost 6 bases, the J end lost 2 bases, and 14 bases lay between the germline ends. Per the germline V gene, CDR1 is LNHNV and CDR2 is YYDKDF (reference sequence). The data stem from a study of sequential checkpoint blockade in melanoma. Described treatment: randomized to nivolumab then ipilimumab (arm A) or the reverse (arm B).

This TCR came from a human patient with melanoma. Some clones in this sample may be carry-over from other donors' samples. Specimen: tumor tissue (inferred from file names), collected from a patient given nivolumab and ipilimumab in sequence. This chain uses TRBV15 with TRBJ2-7; weak D call: TRBD1 (5 bases). CDR3 sequence (DNA): TGTGCCACCAGTATCTCTGCAGGGCCCTACGAGCAGTACTTC. This sequence encodes CATSISAGPYEQYF.